A single sample gave rise to the 23 T cell receptor beta chains below, sequenced in a study of T cell responses to AZD1222 COVID-19 vaccine. Profiling relied on immunoSEQ multiplex PCR, and the TCRdb table lists in-frame clones only, not all of them. The table includes roughly 120,000 clones, 70% to 90% detected once. The material was peripheral blood, obtained on day 0 of AZD1222 vaccination. Source of these receptors: an adult in good health.

This clone was observed a few times. The sample carries other DNA sequences with the same CDR3. V and J are TRBV9 and TRBJ2-2, with no clear D. This CDR3 has 13 amino acids. The ends were cut back, 2 bases at V and 6 bases at J, with 8 bases in the middle. Germline V gene lookup returns CDR1 SGDLS and CDR2 YYNGEE. In nucleotides, the CDR3 is TGTGCCAGCAGCGTGGGCAGCCCCGGGGAGCTGTTTTTT. Protein sequence: CASSVGSPGELFF. Full variable domain (missing parts from reference TRBV9 and TRBJ2-2): DSGVTQTPKHLITATGQRVTLRCSPRSGDLSVYWYQQSLDQGLQFLIQYYNGEERAKGNILERFSAQQFPDLHSELNLSSLELGDSALYFCASSVGSPGELFFGEGSRLTVL.

The rearrangement links TRBV7-8 to TRBJ1-6; D remains ambiguous. CDR1 SGHVS and CDR2 FQNEAQ come from the germline V gene. There are 17 residues in the CDR3. Trimming took off 2 bases at V and 9 bases at J, with 20 bases between the two ends. This CDR3 reads CASSLRASTRSFSPLHF. The CDR3 coding sequence is TGTGCCAGCAGCTTACGCGCATCGACACGCTCTTTTTCACCCCTCCACTTT.

The chain employs TRBV6-5 and TRBJ1-2; TRBD1 is a possible D gene (6 bases). The germline V gene encodes CDR1 MNHEY and CDR2 SVGAGI. V lost 4 bases and J 6 bases, leaving 9 bases between the germline ends. The CDR3 runs to 12 residues. CDR3 residues: CASSSPGDGYTF. CDR3 in DNA: TGTGCCAGCAGTTCCCCAGGGGATGGCTACACCTTC.

This chain uses TRBV6-5 with TRBJ1-5; D possibly corresponds to TRBD1 (6 bases). CDR1 is MNHEY, CDR2 SVGAGI, per germline. V lost 6 bases, J lost 6 bases, and 12 bases lay in between. The CDR3 runs to 13 residues. For the CDR3, the DNA is TGTGCCAGCAGGGGGGCTGAGTCTCAGCCCCAGCATTTT. Protein: CASRGAESQPQHF.

J is TRBJ2-2 and V is TRBV9; D remains unclear. Trimming shortened V by 2 bases and J by 6 bases, and 11 bases separated the two germline ends. In germline, CDR1 is SGDLS, CDR2 YYNGEE. The CDR3 sequence is 14 residues long. The CDR3 DNA sequence: TGTGCCAGCAGCGTTGGACCGACGGCCGGGGAGCTGTTTTTT. It encodes CASSVGPTAGELFF.

The genes are TRBV5-4 and TRBJ2-5, with TRBD2 matching 11 bases. Germline loops: CDR1 SGHNT, CDR2 YYREEE (reference sequence). Unmatched junction bases numbered 4, after V lost 4 bases and J lost 8 bases. The CDR3 covers 13 residues. The DNA of the CDR3 is TGTGCCAGCAGCCCAGGACTAGCGGGCACCCAGTACTTC. It is translated as CASSPGLAGTQYF.

The chain is built from TRBV6-2 or TRBV6-3 and TRBJ2-1, with TRBD2 identical over 12 bases. The germline V gene has CDR1 MNHEY and CDR2 SVGEGT. Trimming at V came to 4 bases and at J to 4 bases, leaving 5 bases not matched to a gene. The length of the CDR3 is 16 residues. DNA for the CDR3: TGTGCCAGCAGTTTACTAGCGGGGGGCAGTTACAATGAGCAGTTCTTC. It encodes CASSLLAGGSYNEQFF.

The chain carries TRBV7-9 and TRBJ2-1; 7 nucleotides match TRBD1. V shed 1 base and J 8 bases; nucleotides not matched to a gene: 5. CDR3 size: 14 residues. Per germline, CDR1 SEHNR and CDR2 FQNEAQ (reference sequence). The CDR3 DNA reads as TGTGCCAGCAGCTTAGTAGACAGGGTGGATGAGCAGTTCTTC. It yields the protein CASSLVDRVDEQFF.

This clone was detected once. The genes are TRBV4-1 and TRBJ2-5; D not resolved. CDR1 MGHRA and CDR2 YSYEKL come from the germline V gene. The CDR3 sequence is 16 residues long. The V end was cut by 0 bases, the J end by 0 bases, with 11 bases between. Written as DNA, the CDR3 is TGCGCCAGCAGCCAAGAAGGGATGTGGGACCAAGAGACCCAGTACTTC. The encoded protein is CASSQEGMWDQETQYF.

The V and J genes are TRBV4-3 and TRBJ1-2; 9 positions match TRBD1. The CDR3 sequence is 15 residues long. Germline V gene data show CDR1 as LGHNA and CDR2 as YSLEER. V lost 0 bases and J lost 9; bases outside the gene matches: 8. Written as DNA, the CDR3 is TGCGCCAGCAGCCAAGATAGGGGGACAGGGTTTAGCTACACCTTC. This codes for CASSQDRGTGFSYTF.

This clone was detected only once. The chain recombines TRBV28 with TRBJ1-2; 9 positions agree with TRBD1. V trimming: 6 bases; J trimming: 7 bases; junction bases outside the gene matches: 9. This CDR3 is built from 14 residues. Germline V CDR1 and CDR2: MDHEN, SYDVKM. The CDR3, as DNA: TGTGCCAGCAGGCCCGCGGGACAGGGAAGTGGCTACACCTTC. Its protein product is CASRPAGQGSGYTF.

A remark on this clone: Other DNA sequences in this specimen translate into the identical CDR3. The chain is built from TRBV12-3 or TRBV12-4 and TRBJ1-4; D remains unclear. V lost 3 bases to trimming and J lost 8 bases, with 4 bases between them. The CDR3 has 11 residues. The CDR3 sequence: CASSFGEKLFF. The CDR3 DNA reads as TGTGCCAGCAGTTTCGGCGAAAAACTGTTTTTT.

The rearrangement links TRBV20-1 to TRBJ2-7; tentatively, D is TRBD2 (5 bases). The CDR3 is 11 amino acids. V lost 5 bases and J 3 bases, leaving 8 bases between the germline ends. CDR1 and CDR2 (germline): DFQATT, SNEGSKA (reference sequence). For the CDR3, the DNA is TGCAGTGCTGGCGAGGGCTACGAGCAGTACTTC. Its translation: CSAGEGYEQYF.

This clone is a singleton in its sample. The J gene is TRBJ2-4, the V gene TRBV6-1, with D possibly matching TRBD1 (6 bases). CDR3 length: 12 residues. The V and J ends lost 6 bases and 7 bases respectively, with 10 bases between them. Germline V gene lookup returns CDR1 MNHNS and CDR2 SASEGT. CDR3: CASRQGTNIQYF. The CDR3 coding sequence is TGTGCCAGCAGACAGGGTACGAACATTCAGTACTTC.

V usage is TRBV7-3 and J usage is TRBJ2-5; 14 nucleotides align to TRBD2. This CDR3 is built from 18 residues. J was trimmed by 5 bases and V by 5 bases; bases with no gene match: 13. Per germline, CDR1 SGHTA and CDR2 FQGTGA. The CDR3 nucleotides are TGTGCCAGCAGCGCCGGGACTAGCGGGGGCCTACACGGGGAGACCCAGTACTTC. It encodes CASSAGTSGGLHGETQYF.

This clone has just one count. The rearrangement joins TRBV5-1 to TRBJ2-7; 11 nucleotides line up with TRBD1. This CDR3 has 14 amino acids. Germline V gene sequence: CDR1 SGHRS, CDR2 YFSETQ. J lost 3 bases, V lost 4 bases, and 3 bases had no gene match. The CDR3 DNA follows: TGCGCCAGCAGCGGGACAGGGGGTGACTACGAGCAGTACTTC. This gives the protein CASSGTGGDYEQYF.

The rearrangement joins TRBV14 to TRBJ2-3; 8 bases are a match to TRBD2. V lost 3 bases and J lost 4; bases outside the gene matches: 6. The CDR3 sequence is 15 residues long. Germline CDR1 and CDR2: SGHDN and FVKESK. The CDR3 loop reads CASSHSGVLSDTQYF. In DNA, the CDR3 is TGTGCCAGCAGCCATAGCGGGGTTCTTTCAGATACGCAGTATTTT.

The V call is TRBV19, the J call TRBJ1-5; 8 nucleotides agree with TRBD1. The trim removed 10 bases at V and 3 bases at J, leaving 5 bases unmatched. The CDR3 loop spans 13 amino acids. The germline V gene encodes CDR1 LNHDA and CDR2 SQIVND (reference sequence). CDR3 sequence: CATRDRYNQPQHF. The DNA for the CDR3 is TGTGCCACTAGGGACAGGTACAATCAGCCCCAGCATTTT.

This clone showed up just a few times. V usage is TRBV5-1 and J usage is TRBJ1-3, with unresolved D. V gave up 0 bases and J gave up 0 bases, with 7 bases separating them. Germline values: CDR1 SGHRS, CDR2 YFSETQ. This CDR3 is 15 amino acids long. DNA for the CDR3: TGCGCCAGCAGCTTGGCGGCTTCCTCTGGAAACACCATATATTTT. Its protein product is CASSLAASSGNTIYF.

This clone was counted once. The chain links TRBV5-1 to TRBJ1-4; 8 bases map to TRBD1. J lost 2 bases, V lost 4 bases, and 1 base had no gene match. This CDR3 has 14 residues. Germline CDR1 SGHRS, CDR2 YFSETQ. The CDR3 protein is CASSQGATNEKLFF. Here the CDR3 DNA reads TGCGCCAGCAGCCAGGGGGCGACTAATGAAAAACTGTTTTTT.

The gene calls are TRBV5-6 and TRBJ1-3; 9 nucleotides align to TRBD1. This CDR3 spans 17 amino acids. Germline assignment: CDR1 SGHDT and CDR2 YYEEEE. With 3 bases clipped from V and 0 bases from J, the junction kept 7 bases outside the gene matches. DNA for the CDR3: TGTGCCAGCAGCTCCCCGACAGGGGGGTACTCTGGAAACACCATATATTTT. It translates to CASSSPTGGYSGNTIYF.

The chain combines TRBV6-5 with TRBJ1-5, with D possibly matching TRBD1 (5 bases). V lost 10 bases, J lost 6 bases, and 16 bases lay in between. The CDR3 loop spans 13 amino acids. The V gene's germline CDR1 is MNHEY and CDR2 SVGAGI. CDR3 coding DNA: TGTGCCACCCTGACTCTCGGGGGTCAGCCCCAGCATTTT. Protein product: CATLTLGGQPQHF.

The J gene is TRBJ1-5, the V gene TRBV19, with D perhaps TRBD1 (5 bases). Trimming took off 8 bases at V and 5 bases at J, with 19 bases between the two ends. This CDR3 contains 15 residues. Germline V gives CDR1 LNHDA, CDR2 SQIVND (reference sequence). CDR3: CASSFVGARDQPQHF. CDR3 coding DNA: TGTGCCAGTTCCTTTGTAGGGGCCAGGGATCAGCCCCAGCATTTT.